The rows below give T cell receptor beta chains drawn from one sample of a study of cytomegalovirus exposure and HLA in healthy donors. Assay used: immunoSEQ multiplex PCR; TCRdb lists only in-frame clones, some missing. The sample holds about 250,000 clones, about nine tenths seen once. Material: PBMCs. The source is a girl aged 2-10 years in good health and CMV-seronegative. Each CDR3 is given with its conserved first and last residue. A D gene is named only where the DNA matches it firmly. Clone size is given for some rows only: seen once, a few or many times, or a class if the clone is expanded.

size	V	D	J	CDR3	DNA
once	TRBV4-2	TRBD2	TRBJ2-1	CASSQDLRLSGERYNEQFF	TGTGCCAGCAGCCAAGATCTTCGGCTTAGCGGGGAGAGGTACAATGAGCAGTTCTTC
-	TRBV5-6	TRBD2	TRBJ2-7	CASSLDIAGKGDEQYF	TGTGCCAGCAGCTTGGATATAGCGGGGAAGGGGGACGAGCAGTACTTC
-	TRBV7-6	TRBD1	TRBJ1-1	CASSLDRGLDTEAFF	TGTGCCAGCAGCTTGGACAGGGGGCTTGACACTGAAGCTTTCTTT
-	TRBV6-5	-	TRBJ1-2	CASSSDSNYGYTF	TGTGCCAGCAGTTCCGACAGCAACTATGGCTACACCTTC
-	TRBV18	TRBD1	TRBJ2-2	CASSSPGQSTGELFF	TGTGCCAGCTCTTCTCCGGGACAGTCCACCGGGGAGCTGTTTTTT
-	TRBV13	TRBD1	TRBJ2-3	CASSTRQGAMNTQYF	TGTGCCAGCAGCACCCGACAGGGGGCAATGAATACGCAGTATTTT
-	TRBV7-6	TRBD2	TRBJ2-7	CASSSPAGGGATEQYF	TGTGCCAGCAGCTCTCCCGCGGGGGGCGGTGCTACCGAGCAGTACTTC
once	TRBV6-1	-	TRBJ2-7	CASSVGNEQYF	TGTGCCAGCAGTGTCGGGAACGAGCAGTACTTC
-	TRBV4-1	TRBD1	TRBJ2-1	CASSQPGGGYNEQFF	TGCGCCAGCAGCCAACCAGGGGGCGGTTACAATGAGCAGTTCTTC
-	TRBV6-1	-	TRBJ1-2	CASSDLGSNYGYTF	TGTGCCAGCAGTGACCTAGGCTCTAACTATGGCTACACCTTC
-	TRBV25-1	-	TRBJ1-2	CASSEGHGANYGYTF	TGTGCCAGCAGTGAAGGTCATGGGGCCAACTATGGCTACACCTTC
-	TRBV23-1	TRBD2	TRBJ2-7	CASSQPTSGGDYEQYF	TGCGCCAGCAGTCAACCCACTAGCGGGGGAGACTACGAGCAGTACTTC
once	TRBV30	-	TRBJ1-3	CAWTSGGNTIYF	TGTGCCTGGACGTCGGGTGGAAACACCATATATTTT
few	TRBV6-6	TRBD1	TRBJ1-1	CASSYGTGGTEAFF	TGTGCCAGCAGTTACGGAACAGGGGGGACTGAAGCTTTCTTT
-	TRBV5-6	-	TRBJ1-1	CASSLDREAFF	TGTGCCAGCAGCTTGGACAGGGAAGCTTTCTTT
-	TRBV7-9	-	TRBJ2-5	CASSLDASFETQYF	TGTGCCAGCAGCTTAGATGCTAGCTTCGAGACCCAGTACTTC
-	TRBV27	-	TRBJ2-3	CASEKTGGYSTDTQYF	TGTGCCAGCGAGAAGACCGGGGGTTATAGCACAGATACGCAGTATTTT
few	TRBV4-1	TRBD1	TRBJ1-5	CASSQNSGQSDQPQHF	TGCGCCAGCAGCCAAAATTCGGGACAGTCGGATCAGCCCCAGCATTTT
-	TRBV23-1	TRBD2	TRBJ2-5	CASSQSYLAGGLLQETQYF	TGCGCCAGCAGTCAATCGTACCTAGCGGGGGGCCTACTCCAAGAGACCCAGTACTTC
-	TRBV5-8	-	TRBJ1-1	CASSPRPLKTEAFF	TGTGCCAGCAGCCCCCGTCCACTCAAGACTGAAGCTTTCTTT
-	TRBV12-5	-	TRBJ1-1	CASGHRGNTESFF	TGTGCTAGTGGCCATCGGGGGAACACTGAATCTTTCTTT
once	TRBV2	-	TRBJ1-1	CASSERPGGNTEAFF	TGTGCCAGCAGTGAAAGACCGGGAGGGAACACTGAAGCTTTCTTT
-	TRBV27	-	TRBJ1-1	CASSLSKGGGTEAFF	TGTGCCAGCAGTTTATCAAAAGGGGGGGGCACTGAAGCTTTCTTT
-	TRBV14	TRBD2	TRBJ2-3	CASSLRLAGRTVSTDTQYF	TGTGCCAGCAGCCTTCGACTAGCGGGAAGAACTGTCAGCACAGATACGCAGTATTTT
-	TRBV2	-	TRBJ2-7	CASSGATLASSYEQYF	TGTGCCAGCAGTGGGGCCACACTAGCATCCTCCTACGAGCAGTACTTC
-	TRBV19	-	TRBJ2-2	CASSIEQGTGELFF	TGTGCCAGTAGTATAGAACAGGGCACCGGGGAGCTGTTTTTT
-	TRBV5-8	-	TRBJ2-5	CASSPLSAGLETQYF	TGTGCCAGCAGTCCACTCAGCGCGGGATTGGAGACCCAGTACTTC
-	TRBV19	-	TRBJ1-5	CASSNSPGQGSGSNQPQHF	TGTGCCAGTAGTAATTCTCCGGGGCAGGGGAGTGGGAGCAATCAGCCCCAGCATTTT
-	TRBV2	TRBD2	TRBJ2-7	CASLAGTLRYEQYF	TGTGCCAGTCTAGCGGGGACGCTCAGGTACGAGCAGTACTTC
-	TRBV30	-	TRBJ2-7	CAWNPTARSYEQYF	TGTGCCTGGAATCCGACAGCCCGCTCCTACGAGCAGTACTTC
-	TRBV27	-	TRBJ2-3	CASSPPLAWRSTDTQYF	TGTGCCAGCAGTCCTCCCCTCGCATGGAGGTCCACAGATACGCAGTATTTT
-	TRBV6-6	TRBD1	TRBJ1-1	CASSLTGETEAFF	TGTGCCAGCAGTTTGACAGGGGAGACTGAAGCTTTCTTT
once	TRBV9	TRBD1	TRBJ1-2	CASSSLPGTGGVVGYTF	TGTGCCAGCAGCTCCCTCCCGGGGACAGGGGGAGTCGTAGGCTACACCTTC
-	TRBV15	TRBD2	TRBJ2-5	CATDSGGPIETQYF	TGTGCCACCGATAGCGGGGGTCCAATAGAGACCCAGTACTTC
-	TRBV7-5	-	TRBJ2-7	CVRSLDRYEQYF	TGTGTCAGAAGCTTGGACAGGTACGAGCAGTACTTC
-	TRBV18	TRBD1	TRBJ1-2	CASSPLTGEGYTF	TGTGCCAGCTCACCACTCACAGGGGAGGGCTACACCTTC
-	TRBV2	-	TRBJ1-1	CASSDQGGTEAFF	TGTGCCAGCAGTGATCAGGGAGGGACTGAAGCTTTCTTT
-	TRBV5-6	TRBD2	TRBJ2-7	CASSPGGGDYEQYF	TGTGCCAGCAGCCCGGGGGGAGGGGACTACGAGCAGTACTTC
-	TRBV6-6	-	TRBJ2-1	CASSYRLSSYNEQFF	TGTGCCAGCAGCTATCGACTGAGCTCCTACAATGAGCAGTTCTTC
-	TRBV6-4	-	TRBJ1-2	CASSPTLTANYGYTF	TGTGCCAGCAGTCCGACCTTGACAGCTAACTATGGCTACACCTTC
-	TRBV15	-	TRBJ2-7	CATSREAQARGNEQYF	TGTGCCACCAGCAGAGAGGCGCAGGCCCGGGGGAACGAGCAGTACTTC
-	TRBV20-1	TRBD1	TRBJ2-1	CSADRDEQFF	TGCAGTGCTGACAGGGATGAGCAGTTCTTC
-	TRBV6-5	-	TRBJ2-1	CASSYSWGGAINEQFF	TGTGCCAGCAGTTACTCTTGGGGGGGGGCCATCAATGAGCAGTTCTTC
-	TRBV4-1	TRBD2	TRBJ2-7	CASSQDWTSGSYEQYF	TGCGCCAGCAGCCAAGATTGGACTAGCGGGAGCTACGAGCAGTACTTC
-	TRBV5-4	TRBD2	TRBJ2-1	CASSLGLAGAYNEQFF	TGTGCCAGCAGCCTTGGACTAGCGGGGGCCTACAATGAGCAGTTCTTC
-	TRBV11-2	TRBD2	TRBJ2-7	CASSFGYGGSYEQYF	TGTGCCAGCAGCTTTGGCTACGGGGGGTCCTACGAGCAGTACTTC
-	TRBV5-6	TRBD1	TRBJ1-2	CASSPLGQGYGYTF	TGTGCCAGCAGCCCCTTAGGACAGGGCTATGGCTACACCTTC
-	TRBV7-8	TRBD2	TRBJ2-7	CASSLTTGGLAGLHEQYF	TGTGCCAGCAGCCTCACCACGGGAGGGCTAGCGGGATTGCACGAGCAGTACTTC
-	TRBV6-6	-	TRBJ2-3	CASSYHTGVQQDTQYF	TGTGCCAGCAGTTACCACACAGGTGTTCAACAAGATACGCAGTATTTT
-	TRBV6-1	-	TRBJ1-2	CASSEWWAPAGYTF	TGTGCCAGCAGTGAATGGTGGGCCCCAGCAGGCTACACCTTC
few	TRBV19	-	TRBJ1-1	CAATLGGEDTEAFF	TGTGCCGCAACCCTGGGGGGAGAGGACACTGAAGCTTTCTTT